This entry features one TCR beta chain sequence. This sample is drawn from a study of T cell changes during pregnancy in multiple sclerosis. With 7 bases clipped from V and 3 bases from J, the junction kept 6 bases outside the gene matches. Germline lookup yields CDR1 SNHLY and CDR2 FYNNEI. The CDR3 is 14 amino acids. TCRdb's copy holds only in-frame clones and misses some; the assay was immunoSEQ multiplex PCR. The sample gives about 47,000 clones, 85% to 90% of which show up once; around 7.9% is in the top ten. The clonotype was recovered from a female donor with multiple sclerosis, enrolled in a pregnancy study. The gene calls are TRBV2 and TRBJ2-1; 7 nucleotides agree with TRBD2. The sample consisted of CD8+ T cells from peripheral blood mononuclear cells, taken in the second trimester of pregnancy. The CDR3 protein is CASKSSGFYNEQFF. CDR3 in DNA: TGTGCCAGCAAGTCTAGCGGCTTCTACAATGAGCAGTTCTTC. The whole variable domain, filled in from reference TRBV2 and TRBJ2-1, reads EPEVTQTPSHQVTQMGQEVILRCVPISNHLYFYWYRQILGQKVEFLVSFYNNEISEKSEIFDDQFSVERPDGSNFTLKIRSTKLEDSAMYFCASKSSGFYNEQFFGPGTRLTVL.